This TCR beta chain was identified during a study of molecular identifiers for immune sequencing clone quantification. With respect to this clonotype: Its antigen is undetermined. Just one base apart from a much larger clone, this may be a read error. The CDR3 does not end in the conserved phenylalanine or tryptophan, so this is likely a read error.

Regarding the study as a whole: Among 930,000 or so naive cells, as was reported, spiked Jurkat TCR RNA from one cell was detectable.

TCRdb reprocessed the PCR reads with MiXCR, giving one entry per CDR3 protein. The repertoire holds about 98,000 distinct CDR3 sequences, around 30% seen once, with 9% to 10% in the top ten. CDR3 size: 16 residues. CDR1 and CDR2 (germline): LGHNA, YSLEER. Trimming left V 1 base short and J 4 bases short, with 16 bases between. This rearrangement joins TRBV4-3 to TRBJ1-2, with D hard to call. The sequencing input was naive CD8+ T cells from blood, with Jurkat cell RNA spiked in. Subset given: FACS-sorted CD8+CD4-CCR7+CD45RA+ naive T cells. The clonotype was recovered from a human donor in good health. Some libraries in this study had Jurkat cell RNA spiked in. CDR3 residues: CASSQGPRHAIYGYTL. CDR3 nucleotides: TGCGCCAGCAGCCAAGGCCCCCGACACGCTATCTATGGCTACACCCTC.